This T cell receptor beta chain derives from a study of T cells in Graves' hyperthyroidism and ophthalmopathy. Study-level points and caveats: Ophthalmopathy was predicted by the model a median of roughly 6 months ahead of onset. Blood also contained most expanded thyroid clonotypes above 0.001. Stable hyperthyroidism was told apart from ophthalmopathy by a model built on 13 V-J features.

Template material for amplifying TCR beta CDR3 regions consisted of RNA transcripts. During a first-round RT-PCR of the TCR CDR3, the HTBI primer set was used. Each CDR3 protein gets one entry after TCRdb re-called the multiplex PCR reads with MiXCR. The repertoire consists of some 340,000 distinct CDR3 sequences, with approximately 14% occurring once and the leading ten covering almost 35%. Trimming cost V 0 bases and J 4 bases, with 9 bases left between them. Germline values: CDR1 LGHNA, CDR2 YNFKEQ. CDR3 length: 14 amino acids. This clonotype showed up many times. Its antigen is undetermined. Ophthalmopathy patients had Clinical Activity Score at least 3, NOSPECS grade at least 4, duration under 3 months.

The V and J genes are TRBV4-2 and TRBJ1-1, with unresolved D. The TCR originated in a woman between 40 and 50 years old with Graves' ophthalmopathy. The sample consisted of blood. CDR3 residues: CASSQDPSGTEAFF. In DNA form, the CDR3 reads TGTGCCAGCAGCCAAGATCCTTCCGGCACTGAAGCTTTCTTT.